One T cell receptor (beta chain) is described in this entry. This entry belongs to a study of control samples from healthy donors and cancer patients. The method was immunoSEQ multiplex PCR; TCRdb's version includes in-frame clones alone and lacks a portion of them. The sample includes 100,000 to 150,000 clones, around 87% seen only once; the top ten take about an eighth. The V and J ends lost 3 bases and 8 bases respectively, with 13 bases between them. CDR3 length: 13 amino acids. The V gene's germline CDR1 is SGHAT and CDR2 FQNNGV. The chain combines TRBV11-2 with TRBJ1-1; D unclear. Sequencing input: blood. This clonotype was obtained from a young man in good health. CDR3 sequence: CASSFGSNREAFF. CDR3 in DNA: TGTGCCAGCAGCTTTGGATCGAACAGAGAAGCTTTCTTT. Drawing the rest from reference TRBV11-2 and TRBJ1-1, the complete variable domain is EAGVAQSPRYKIIEKRQSVAFWCNPISGHATLYWYQQILGQGPKLLIQFQNNGVVDDSQLPKDRFSAERLKGVDSTLKIQPAKLEDSAVYLCASSFGSNREAFFGQGTRLTVV.